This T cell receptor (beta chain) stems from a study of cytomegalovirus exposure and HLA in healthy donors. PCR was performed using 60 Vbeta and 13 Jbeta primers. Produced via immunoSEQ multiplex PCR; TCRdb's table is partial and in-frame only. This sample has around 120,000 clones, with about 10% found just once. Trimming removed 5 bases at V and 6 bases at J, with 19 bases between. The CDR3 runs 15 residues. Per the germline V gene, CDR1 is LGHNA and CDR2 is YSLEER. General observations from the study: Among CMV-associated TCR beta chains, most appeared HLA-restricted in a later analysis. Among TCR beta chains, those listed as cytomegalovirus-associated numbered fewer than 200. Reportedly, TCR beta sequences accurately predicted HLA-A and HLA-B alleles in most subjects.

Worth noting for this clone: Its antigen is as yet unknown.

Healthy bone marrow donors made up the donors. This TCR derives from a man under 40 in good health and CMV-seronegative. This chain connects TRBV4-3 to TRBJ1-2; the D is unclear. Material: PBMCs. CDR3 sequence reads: CASSTSFTVLDGYTF. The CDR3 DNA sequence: TGCGCCAGCAGCACCTCTTTTACGGTGCTTGATGGCTACACCTTC.